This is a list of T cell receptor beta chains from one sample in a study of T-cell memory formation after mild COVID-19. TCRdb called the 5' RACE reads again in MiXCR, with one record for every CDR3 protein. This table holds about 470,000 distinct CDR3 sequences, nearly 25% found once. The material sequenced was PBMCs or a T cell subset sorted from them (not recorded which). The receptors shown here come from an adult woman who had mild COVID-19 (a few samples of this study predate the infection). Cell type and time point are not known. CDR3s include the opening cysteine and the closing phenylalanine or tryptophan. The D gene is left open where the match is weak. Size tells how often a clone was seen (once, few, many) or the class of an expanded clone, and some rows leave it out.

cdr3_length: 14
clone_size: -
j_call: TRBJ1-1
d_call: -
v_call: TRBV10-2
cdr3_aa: CASSPLSGHTEAFF
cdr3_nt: TGCGCCAGCAGTCCCCTCTCTGGGCACACTGAAGCTTTCTTT

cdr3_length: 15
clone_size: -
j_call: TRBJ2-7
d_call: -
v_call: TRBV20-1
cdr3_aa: CSARDREAALYEQYF
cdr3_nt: TGCAGTGCTAGAGACAGGGAAGCCGCCCTTTACGAGCAGTACTTC

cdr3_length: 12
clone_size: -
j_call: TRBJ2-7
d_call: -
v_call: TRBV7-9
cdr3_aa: CASSGGTYEQYF
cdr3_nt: TGTGCCAGCAGCGGAGGTACCTACGAGCAGTACTTC

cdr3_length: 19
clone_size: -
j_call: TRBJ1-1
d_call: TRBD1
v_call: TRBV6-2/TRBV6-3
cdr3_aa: CASSYTSWGRGGSSTEAFF
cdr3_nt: TGTGCCAGCAGTTACACCTCTTGGGGCAGGGGGGGGAGTAGCACTGAAGCTTTCTTT

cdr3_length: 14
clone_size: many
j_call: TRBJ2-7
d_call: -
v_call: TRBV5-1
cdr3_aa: CASSFESRSYEQYF
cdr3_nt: TGCGCCAGCAGCTTTGAAAGCCGCTCCTACGAGCAGTACTTC

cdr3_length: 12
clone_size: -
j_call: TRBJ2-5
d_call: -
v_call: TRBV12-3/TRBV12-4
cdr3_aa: CASSSMVGTQYF
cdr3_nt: TGTGCCAGCAGTTCGATGGTGGGGACCCAGTACTTC

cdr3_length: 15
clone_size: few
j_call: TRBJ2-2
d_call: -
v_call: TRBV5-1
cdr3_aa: CASSVDSPRIGELFF
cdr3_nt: TGCGCCAGCAGCGTAGACAGTCCCCGCATCGGGGAGCTGTTTTTT

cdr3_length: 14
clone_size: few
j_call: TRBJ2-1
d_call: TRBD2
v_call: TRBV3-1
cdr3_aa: CASSQLAGFNEQFF
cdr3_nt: TGTGCCAGCAGCCAATTAGCGGGTTTCAATGAGCAGTTCTTC

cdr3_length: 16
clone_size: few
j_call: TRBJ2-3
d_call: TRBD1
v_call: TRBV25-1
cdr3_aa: CASSQTGVSGTDTQYF
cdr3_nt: TGTGCCAGCAGCCAAACAGGGGTATCGGGCACAGATACGCAGTATTTT

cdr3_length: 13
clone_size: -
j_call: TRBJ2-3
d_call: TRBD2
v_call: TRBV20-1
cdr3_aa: CSAGGTTTDTQYF
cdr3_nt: TGCAGTGCAGGCGGGACTACCACAGATACGCAGTATTTT

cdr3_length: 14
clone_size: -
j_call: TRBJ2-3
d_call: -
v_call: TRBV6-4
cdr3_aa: CASGAGPSTDTQYF
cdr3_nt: TGTGCCAGCGGGGCAGGGCCGAGCACAGATACGCAGTATTTT

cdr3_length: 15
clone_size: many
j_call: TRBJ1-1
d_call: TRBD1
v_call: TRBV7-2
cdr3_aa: CASSLTGVADTEAFF
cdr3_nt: TGTGCCAGCAGCCTGACAGGGGTGGCGGACACTGAAGCTTTCTTT

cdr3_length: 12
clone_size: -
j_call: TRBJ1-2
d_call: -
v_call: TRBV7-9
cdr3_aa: CASSPHGTGYTF
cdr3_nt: TGTGCCAGCAGCCCCCACGGGACTGGCTACACCTTC

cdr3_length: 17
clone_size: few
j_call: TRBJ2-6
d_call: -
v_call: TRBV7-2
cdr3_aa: CASSLGRGSAGANVLTF
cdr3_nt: TGTGCCAGCAGCTTAGGGAGGGGATCAGCTGGGGCCAACGTCCTGACTTTC

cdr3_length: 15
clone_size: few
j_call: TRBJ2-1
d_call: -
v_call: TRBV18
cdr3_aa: CASSGLQGGDNEQFF
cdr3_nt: TGTGCCAGCTCAGGACTCCAGGGCGGAGACAATGAGCAGTTCTTC

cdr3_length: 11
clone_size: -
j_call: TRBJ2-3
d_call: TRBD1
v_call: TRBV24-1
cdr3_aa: CATSTGGAQYF
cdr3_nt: TGTGCCACCTCGACAGGGGGCGCGCAGTATTTT

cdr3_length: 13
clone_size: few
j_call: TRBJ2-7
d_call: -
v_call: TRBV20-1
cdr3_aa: CSPQGEGRGEQYF
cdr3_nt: TGCAGTCCTCAGGGGGAGGGGCGAGGAGAGCAGTACTTC

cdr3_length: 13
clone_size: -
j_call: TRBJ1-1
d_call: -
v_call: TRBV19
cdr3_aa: CASQQRRDTEAFF
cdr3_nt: TGTGCCAGCCAACAGCGGAGGGACACTGAAGCTTTCTTT